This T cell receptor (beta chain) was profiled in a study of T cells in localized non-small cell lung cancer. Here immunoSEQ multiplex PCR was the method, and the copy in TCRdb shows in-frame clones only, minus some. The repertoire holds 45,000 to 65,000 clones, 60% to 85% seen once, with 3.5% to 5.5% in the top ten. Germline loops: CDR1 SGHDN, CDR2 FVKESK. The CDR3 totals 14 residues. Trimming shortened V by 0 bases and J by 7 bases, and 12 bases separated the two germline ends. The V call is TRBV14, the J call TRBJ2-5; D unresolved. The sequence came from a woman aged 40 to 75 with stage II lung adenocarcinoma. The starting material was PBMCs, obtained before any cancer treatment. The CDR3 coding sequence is TGTGCCAGCAGCCAAGACTACAGCTGGGGGACCCAGTACTTC. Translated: CASSQDYSWGTQYF. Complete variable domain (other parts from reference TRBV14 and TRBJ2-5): EAGVTQFPSHSVIEKGQTVTLRCDPISGHDNLYWYRRVMGKEIKFLLHFVKESKQDESGMPNNRFLAERTGGTYSTLKVQPAELEDSGVYFCASSQDYSWGTQYFGPGTRLLVL.